The present TCR beta chain was sequenced within a study of T cells after yellow fever vaccination. General observations from the study: Among all clonotypes, a small share was observed in both CD4 and CD8 compartments. Repertoires obtained by FACS sorting could include abundant clonotypes that entered as contaminants from the bulk population. Clones that expanded after primary vaccination mostly reappeared after the booster (less than 98% CD4, roughly 87% CD8).

The V end was cut by 0 bases, the J end by 7 bases, with 10 bases between. The CDR3 extends over 13 amino acids. Looked up from germline, CDR1 is SGHRS and CDR2 is YFSETQ. Production of TCR cDNA was by 5'RACE template switching, which also added a universal primer site and UMIs. TCRdb independently ran MiXCR on the 5' RACE reads; one entry per CDR3 protein. The table has a few hundred thousand distinct CDR3 sequences, approximately 3.5% seen once. This clonotype appeared many times. The target antigen is unknown. The V call is TRBV5-1, the J call TRBJ1-1, with a weak D call TRBD1 (5 bases). This sequence originates from a man younger than 35 who received the YFV17D yellow fever vaccine. The source material was PBMCs, sampled 15 days after the yellow fever booster vaccination. The CDR3 bases are TGCGCCAGCAGCTTGGTGGGGACTATTGAAGCTTTCTTT. Amino acids: CASSLVGTIEAFF.